The 29 T cell receptor beta chains below come from one sample, sequenced in a study of tumor-infiltrating lymphocytes in primary liver carcinoma. Alongside blood RNA obtained from unsorted whole blood, germline DNA was also extracted. Starting from roughly 540 ng of total RNA, TCR beta cDNA was produced with a primer in the constant region. Libraries for TCR beta were built through three nested multiplex PCR rounds, which together made up a slightly modified ARM-PCR procedure. Researchers ran the first two PCR rounds for about 11 cycles each with TRBV1-TRBV30 forward primers and a C-beta reverse primer. MiXCR, run by TCRdb on the multiplex PCR reads, gives a single entry per CDR3 protein. The data show about 320,000 distinct CDR3 sequences, with 50% to 75% seen just once and about a sixth held by the top ten. The sequencing sample was made of peripheral blood. The source is a woman between 25 and 40 years old with primary liver carcinoma and hepatitis B virus infection.

This sequence joins TRBV24-1 and TRBJ1-5; TRBD1 might be the D (5 bases). This CDR3 is built from 16 residues. Germline V gene data show CDR1 as KGHDR and CDR2 as SFDVKD. Trimming removed 3 bases at V and 4 bases at J, with 15 bases between. DNA for the CDR3: TGTGCCACCAGTGATGCTTCCGTGACAGCAAATCAGCCCCAGCATTTT. It translates to CATSDASVTANQPQHF.

As concerns this clonotype: Since no conserved phenylalanine or tryptophan closes the CDR3, a read error is the likely cause. The rearrangement joins TRBV4-1 to TRBJ2-1; D call uncertain. V lost 0 bases and J lost 7, with 4 bases in between. The CDR3 is 12 amino acids. Germline V gene sequence: CDR1 MGHRA, CDR2 YSYEKL. The CDR3, as DNA: TGCGCCAGCAGCCAAGAAGAGAATGAGCAGTTCTCC. This encodes CASSQEENEQFS.

V usage is TRBV28 and J usage is TRBJ2-7, with 11 bases fitting TRBD2. Trimming removed 5 bases from V and 4 bases from J; junction bases left unmatched: 13. Germline loops: CDR1 MDHEN, CDR2 SYDVKM. The CDR3 covers 17 residues. CDR3 nucleotide sequence: TGTGCCAGCAGTGGCCAGACTGGGACTAGCGGACTTTACGAGCAGTACTTC. Protein: CASSGQTGTSGLYEQYF.

V is TRBV30 and J is TRBJ2-7; unclear D gene. The CDR3 is made up of 11 amino acids. V was pared by 0 bases and J by 3 bases, with 3 bases between. Germline V gene data show CDR1 as GTSNPN and CDR2 as SVGIG (reference sequence). CDR3 bases: TGTGCCTGGAGTGTACGCTACGAGCAGTACTTC. The encoded protein is CAWSVRYEQYF.

As regards this clonotype: Germline and junction disagree at one end, which may indicate a read error. The rearrangement uses TRBV11-1 and TRBJ2-2, with D possibly TRBD2 on 6 matching bases. Germline-derived CDR1 and CDR2 are SGHAT and FQDESV (reference sequence). This CDR3 contains 16 residues. This chain's CDR3 is CASSLLGTGWAGGLFF. CDR3 coding DNA: TGTGCCAGTAGCTTACTGGGCACAGGCTGGGCCGGGGGGCTGTTTTTT. Based on the CDR3 plus reference TRBV11-1 and TRBJ2-2, the full variable domain is EAEVAQSPRYKITEKSQAVAFWCDPISGHATLYWYRQILGQGPELLVQFQDESVVDDSQLPKDRFSAERLKGVDSTLKIQPAELGDSAMYLCASSLLGTGWAGGLFFGEGSRLTVL.

This clonotype was seen many times. The rearrangement joins TRBV6-5 to TRBJ1-2; D gene unclear. The V end lost 0 bases, the J end lost 6 bases, and 8 bases lay between the germline ends. The CDR3 loop spans 13 amino acids. Looked up from germline, CDR1 is MNHEY and CDR2 is SVGAGI. For the CDR3, the DNA is TGTGCCAGCAGTTACTCAGGAGCCCATGGCTACACCTTC. It codes for CASSYSGAHGYTF.

As concerns this clonotype: Mismatch with germline at one junction end may stem from a read error. V and J are TRBV4-2 and TRBJ1-6, with a tentative D call TRBD1 (5 bases). Germline V gives CDR1 LGHNA, CDR2 YNFKEQ. CDR3 length: 13 amino acids. The CDR3 here is CASSHEGSSSLHF. The CDR3 nucleotides read TGTGCCAGCAGCCATGAGGGGAGTTCATCCCTCCACTTT.

The sample holds many counts of this clonotype. This chain uses TRBV29-1 with TRBJ2-2; 7 bases agree with TRBD2. The CDR3 has 13 residues. Trimming cost V 5 bases and J 0 bases; bases outside gene matches: 0. CDR1 SQVTM and CDR2 ANQGSEA come from the germline V gene. The CDR3 DNA is TGCAGCGTTAGCGGGACGAACACCGGGGAGCTGTTTTTT. Translated, it gives CSVSGTNTGELFF.

With respect to this clonotype: The CDR3 ends on some other residue instead of the conserved phenylalanine or tryptophan, so this is likely a read error. This chain links TRBV4-1 with TRBJ2-2; TRBD2 agrees at 7 bases. This CDR3 has 15 amino acids. CDR1 and CDR2 from the germline V gene are MGHRA and YSYEKL. CDR3 nucleotide sequence: TGTGCCAGCAGCCAAGCCAAGCGGGAAACCGGGGAGCTGTTTTCT. This encodes CASSQAKRETGELFS.

In its sample, this clonotype was seen a few times. The rearrangement joins TRBV6-1 to TRBJ1-1; D is uncertain. Germline CDR1 is MNHNS and CDR2 is SASEGT. Trimming pared 5 bases from V and 3 bases from J, leaving 10 bases between. The CDR3 extends over 13 amino acids. The CDR3 DNA reads as TGTGCCAGCAGTTCGGGGTTGCACACTGAAGCTTTCTTT. The encoded protein is CASSSGLHTEAFF.

This clonotype was found a few times. The chain recombines TRBV28 with TRBJ2-7, with 11 bases fitting TRBD1. The J segment lost 7 bases and the V segment lost 5 bases, leaving 7 bases of the junction unmatched. CDR1 and CDR2 (germline): MDHEN, SYDVKM. The CDR3 consists of 14 residues. CDR3 sequence (DNA): TGTGCCAGCAGTCCCGGGACAGGGGGAAGGGAGCAGTACTTC. Translating it yields CASSPGTGGREQYF.

The chain has TRBV6-1 and TRBJ2-1; 8 bases are a match to TRBD1. Trimming removed 2 bases from V and 4 bases from J; junction bases left unmatched: 7. CDR1 MNHNS and CDR2 SASEGT come from the germline V gene. The CDR3 loop spans 16 amino acids. The CDR3 loop reads CASSEWSRGQYNEQFF. As DNA, the CDR3 is TGTGCCAGCAGTGAATGGAGCAGGGGGCAATACAATGAGCAGTTCTTC.

There are a few counts of this clonotype. The V and J genes are TRBV30 and TRBJ1-2; a possible D gene is TRBD1 (5 bases). Germline lookup yields CDR1 GTSNPN and CDR2 SVGIG (reference sequence). This CDR3 contains 13 residues. The V end lost 2 bases, the J end lost 2 bases, and 9 bases lay between the germline ends. The CDR3 DNA is TGTGCCTGGAGTAACGGGGGGAACTATGGCTACACCTTC. This gives the protein CAWSNGGNYGYTF.

In regard to this clonotype: Compared with germline, one end of the junction differs, possibly owing to a read error. The V and J genes are TRBV11-2 and TRBJ2-3; TRBD1 is a possible D gene (6 bases). The CDR3 sequence is 15 residues long. The V gene's germline CDR1 is SGHAT and CDR2 FQNNGV. The CDR3, as DNA: TGTGGCAGCAGCTTGGCAGGGGCGGGCACAGATACGCAGTATTTT. As protein: CGSSLAGAGTDTQYF.

This chain joins TRBV28 and TRBJ1-2; TRBD1 agrees at 7 bases. This CDR3 region has 15 residues. After removal of 4 bases from V and 4 bases from J, the junction contained 9 bases not matched to a gene. Germline CDR1 reads MDHEN; CDR2 reads SYDVKM. CDR3 sequence: CASSSRGTAIYGYTF. CDR3 bases: TGTGCCAGCAGTTCCAGGGGGACCGCGATCTATGGCTACACCTTC.

This clonotype was counted between two and nine times. The junction departs from the called germline gene at one end, perhaps through a read error. The V call is TRBV4-3, the J call TRBJ1-6, with a weak D call TRBD1 (5 bases). CDR3 length equals 13 residues. Germline V gives CDR1 LGHNA, CDR2 YSLEER. Here the CDR3 reads CTSSHSQGPPLHF. For the CDR3, the DNA is TGCACCAGCAGCCACAGTCAGGGCCCACCCCTCCACTTT.

As for this clonotype: One junction end does not reproduce the germline sequence, and a read error may be involved. The rearrangement links TRBV4-3 to TRBJ2-2; D is ambiguous. The CDR3 is 16 amino acids. Germline assignment: CDR1 LGHNA and CDR2 YSLEER. CDR3 amino acids: CARSQDGEAYTGELFF. CDR3 in DNA: TGCGCCAGGAGCCAAGATGGGGAAGCTTACACTGGGGAGCTGTTTTTT.

This clonotype has more than one count but fewer than ten. The V and J genes are TRBV29-1 and TRBJ2-5; no definite D call. The CDR3 runs to 12 residues. The germline V gene has CDR1 SQVTM and CDR2 ANQGSEA. The V end was cut by 5 bases, the J end by 1 base, with 8 bases between. CDR3 sequence (DNA): TGCAGCGTTAACCCGGCCCAAGAGACCCAGTACTTC. It is translated as CSVNPAQETQYF.

This clonotype was counted once. The junction and the germline gene differ at one end; a read error may be behind it. This rearrangement joins TRBV20-1 to TRBJ2-2, with D perhaps assigned TRBD1 or TRBD2 (6 bases each). CDR3 length: 16 amino acids. Germline V gives CDR1 DFQATT, CDR2 SNEGSKA (reference sequence). CDR3 nucleotides: TGCAGTGCCCCTTTCAGGGGCCGGGGGAACCCCGGGGAGCTGTTTTTT. Translation: CSAPFRGRGNPGELFF.

To note about this clonotype: No conserved phenylalanine or tryptophan is present at the end of the CDR3, so a read error is the likely explanation. The V call is TRBV6-6, the J call TRBJ2-4, with 10 positions matching TRBD2. Germline CDR1 MNHNY, CDR2 SVGAGI (reference sequence). The CDR3 runs 14 residues. In DNA form, the CDR3 reads TGTGCTAGCAGACAGGGACTAGCGAAAAACATTCAGTACTAC. Its protein is CASRQGLAKNIQYY.

The rearrangement uses TRBV11-2 and TRBJ2-2, with D unclear. Trimming took off 6 bases at V and 5 bases at J, with 10 bases between the two ends. Germline assignment: CDR1 SGHAT and CDR2 FQNNGV. The CDR3 is 13 residues long. The DNA of the CDR3 is TGTGCCAGCAGAAGGGTGGGGACCGGGGAGCTGTTTTTT. Encoded protein: CASRRVGTGELFF.

The V and J genes are TRBV28 and TRBJ2-7, with D perhaps matching TRBD2 (6 bases). The CDR3 extends over 14 amino acids. Trimming took off 7 bases at V and 0 bases at J, with 13 bases between the two ends. The germline V gene has CDR1 MDHEN and CDR2 SYDVKM. The CDR3 here is CASKQRAVSYEQYF. The DNA for the CDR3 is TGTGCCAGCAAGCAGCGGGCCGTCTCCTACGAGCAGTACTTC. Together with reference TRBV28 and TRBJ2-7, the CDR3 gives the full variable domain: DVKVTQSSRYLVKRTGEKVFLECVQDMDHENMFWYRQDPGLGLRLIYFSYDVKMKEKGDIPEGYSVSREKKERFSLILESASTNQTSMYLCASKQRAVSYEQYFGPGTRLTVT.

The CDR3, as DNA: TGTGCTAGTGGTCCCGGACAGGGGAGGGCTAATGAAAAACTGTTTTTT. As protein: CASGPGQGRANEKLFF. The chain is built from TRBV12-5 and TRBJ1-4, with 9 bases fitting TRBD1. The CDR3 has 16 residues. The V and J ends lost 5 bases and 3 bases, in that order; junction bases with no gene match: 7. CDR1 and CDR2 from the germline V gene are LGHNT and FRNRAP.

About this clonotype itself: A clone one base away is much larger, so this may be a read error. The chain is built from TRBV29-1 and TRBJ2-4; D gene unclear. Germline CDR1 is SQVTM and CDR2 is ANQGSEA. The V end was cut by 8 bases, the J end by 2 bases, with 13 bases between. The length of the CDR3 is 13 residues. CDR3 sequence reads: CSLVLGSKNIQYF. The CDR3 nucleotides are TGCAGCCTTGTTCTTGGGTCCAAAAACATTCAGTACTTC.

Ten or more counts support this clonotype. Given a much more abundant clone one base away, this may be a read error. The V call is TRBV12-3 or TRBV12-4, the J call TRBJ2-2, with D unclear. The CDR3 contains 12 residues. With 6 bases removed from V and 3 bases from J, the gap between germline ends came to 5 bases. In DNA, the CDR3 is TGTGCCAGCAGGCCAGACACCGGGGAGCTGTTTTTT. Protein: CASRPDTGELFF.

J is TRBJ2-3 and V is TRBV5-4, with a tentative D call TRBD2 (6 bases). The CDR3 runs to 14 residues. With 4 bases removed from V and 2 bases from J, the gap between germline ends came to 11 bases. Germline V lookup: CDR1 SGHNT, CDR2 YYREEE (reference sequence). CDR3 sequence (DNA): TGTGCCAGCAGCCTCACGGACTACACAGATACGCAGTATTTT. It is translated as CASSLTDYTDTQYF.

This chain connects TRBV2 to TRBJ2-2, with TRBD1 identical over 7 bases. CDR3 length: 13 residues. Germline V gene data show CDR1 as SNHLY and CDR2 as FYNNEI. Trimming cost V 4 bases and J 7 bases; bases outside gene matches: 3. The CDR3 protein is CASSGQGGGELFF. For the CDR3, the DNA is TGTGCCAGCAGTGGACAGGGTGGCGGGGAGCTGTTTTTT.

With respect to this clonotype: One end of the junction varies from germline; a read error may be responsible. CDR3 amino acids: CASSRDRAQPQQF. CDR3 in DNA: TGTGCCAGCAGCCGGGACAGGGCCCAGCCCCAGCAATTT. The rearrangement uses TRBV28 and TRBJ1-5; the match to TRBD1 covers 9 bases. The CDR3 length is 13 residues. The germline V gene has CDR1 MDHEN and CDR2 SYDVKM. Filled out from reference TRBV28 and TRBJ1-5, the complete variable domain reads DVKVTQSSRYLVKRTGEKVFLECVQDMDHENMFWYRQDPGLGLRLIYFSYDVKMKEKGDIPEGYSVSREKKERFSLILESASTNQTSMYLCASSRDRAQPQQFGDGTRLSIL.

There are many counts of this clonotype. The V and J genes are TRBV11-2 and TRBJ1-1, with TRBD1 matching over 8 bases. The CDR3 runs to 18 residues. V shed 5 bases, J shed 1 base, and the junction held 15 bases outside the gene matches. The V gene's germline CDR1 is SGHAT and CDR2 FQNNGV. CDR3 sequence (DNA): TGTGCCAGCAGCGGCCTTTGGGCAGGGGGCGAGAGGAACACTGAAGCTTTCTTT. Translated, it gives CASSGLWAGGERNTEAFF.